The 8 T cell receptor beta chains listed next were all sequenced from one sample in a study of blood T cell repertoires in COVID-19. Clones were sequenced by immunoSEQ multiplex PCR, and TCRdb holds only the in-frame ones, with some missing. The table lists around 390,000 clones, around nine tenths of them singletons. The sample comprised PBMCs or T cells enriched from blood (not recorded which). Source of these receptors: a woman in her forties or fifties who had recovered from COVID-19.

The chain couples TRBV6-5 to TRBJ1-2; 9 bases are shared with TRBD1. The germline V gene has CDR1 MNHEY and CDR2 SVGAGI. V lost 6 bases to trimming and J lost 5 bases; unmatched junction nucleotides: 4. The CDR3 length is 13 residues. The CDR3 nucleotides are TGTGCCAGCAGCCACGGACAGGGGTATGGCTACACCTTC. Its protein product is CASSHGQGYGYTF.

The chain couples TRBV18 to TRBJ1-5, with a tentative D call TRBD1 (5 bases). The CDR3 has 13 amino acids. Germline assignment: CDR1 KGHSH and CDR2 LQKENI. With 3 bases removed from V and 6 bases from J, the gap between germline ends came to 9 bases. CDR3 sequence reads: CASSPDKSQPQHF. The CDR3 region has the DNA TGTGCCAGCTCACCGGACAAATCTCAGCCCCAGCATTTT.

This sequence joins TRBV6-5 and TRBJ1-2; maybe TRBD1 (5 bases). The V gene lost 6 bases and the J gene lost 3 bases, with 8 bases spanning the gap. The germline V gene encodes CDR1 MNHEY and CDR2 SVGAGI. The length of the CDR3 is 12 residues. The CDR3 DNA reads as TGTGCCAGCAGCGCGGGGGACTATGGCTACACCTTC. Its protein is CASSAGDYGYTF.

This clone came up a few times. The rearrangement joins TRBV5-1 to TRBJ1-4, with D maybe TRBD1 (5 bases). Germline V CDR1 and CDR2: SGHRS, YFSETQ. The CDR3 is made up of 14 amino acids. Between the trimmed V and J ends, which lost 0 bases and 4 bases, there was a span of 7 bases. The CDR3 DNA is TGCGCCAGCAGCTTGGAGGGGTTTAATGAAAAACTGTTTTTT. As protein: CASSLEGFNEKLFF.

The CDR3 DNA sequence: TGTGCCAGCAGCTTAGGACAGTGGAGCTCCTACAATGAGCAGTTCTTC. Protein sequence: CASSLGQWSSYNEQFF. The V and J genes are TRBV7-2 and TRBJ2-1; TRBD1 might be the D (5 bases). This CDR3 contains 16 residues. Trimming cost V 1 base and J 0 bases, with 10 bases left between them. Germline V lookup: CDR1 SGHTA, CDR2 FQGNSA.

The chain links TRBV6-5 to TRBJ1-6; the D gene is possibly TRBD1 (6 bases). Trimming shortened V by 7 bases and J by 7 bases, and 17 bases separated the two germline ends. The CDR3 spans 15 residues. CDR1 is MNHEY, CDR2 SVGAGI, per germline. CDR3 region: CASTPQGTWNSPLHF. CDR3 in DNA: TGTGCCAGCACCCCCCAGGGGACGTGGAATTCACCCCTCCACTTT.

The chain couples TRBV5-4 to TRBJ2-2, with D perhaps matching TRBD2 (5 bases). CDR1 and CDR2 from the germline V gene are SGHNT and YYREEE (reference sequence). CDR3 size: 15 residues. Trimming shortened V by 3 bases and J by 6 bases, and 15 bases separated the two germline ends. In DNA form, the CDR3 reads TGTGCCAGCAGCTCGGAGACTACATCGGCCGGGGAGCTGTTTTTT. Amino acid sequence: CASSSETTSAGELFF.

The rearrangement joins TRBV7-3 to TRBJ1-6, with D possibly TRBD1 on 5 matching bases. Trimming cost V 4 bases and J 0 bases, with 13 bases left between them. The germline V gene has CDR1 SGHTA and CDR2 FQGTGA. This CDR3 spans 17 amino acids. CDR3 coding DNA: TGTGCCAGCAGCTCCGCCCCAAGGGGCTCCTATAATTCACCCCTCCACTTT. Its protein product is CASSSAPRGSYNSPLHF.